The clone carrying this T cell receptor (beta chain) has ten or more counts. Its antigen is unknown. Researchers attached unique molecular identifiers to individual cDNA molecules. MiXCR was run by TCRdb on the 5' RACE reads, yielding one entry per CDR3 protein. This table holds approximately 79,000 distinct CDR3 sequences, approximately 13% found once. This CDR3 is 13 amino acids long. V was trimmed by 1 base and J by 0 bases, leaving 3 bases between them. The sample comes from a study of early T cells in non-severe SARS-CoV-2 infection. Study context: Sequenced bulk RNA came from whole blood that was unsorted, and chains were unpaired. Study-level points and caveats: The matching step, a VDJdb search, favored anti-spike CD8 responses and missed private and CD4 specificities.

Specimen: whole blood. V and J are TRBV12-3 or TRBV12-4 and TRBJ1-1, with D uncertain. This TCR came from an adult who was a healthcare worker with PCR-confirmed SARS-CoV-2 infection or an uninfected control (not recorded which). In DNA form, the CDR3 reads TGTGCCAGCAGTTTAGTTTTGAACACTGAAGCTTTCTTT. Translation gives CASSLVLNTEAFF.